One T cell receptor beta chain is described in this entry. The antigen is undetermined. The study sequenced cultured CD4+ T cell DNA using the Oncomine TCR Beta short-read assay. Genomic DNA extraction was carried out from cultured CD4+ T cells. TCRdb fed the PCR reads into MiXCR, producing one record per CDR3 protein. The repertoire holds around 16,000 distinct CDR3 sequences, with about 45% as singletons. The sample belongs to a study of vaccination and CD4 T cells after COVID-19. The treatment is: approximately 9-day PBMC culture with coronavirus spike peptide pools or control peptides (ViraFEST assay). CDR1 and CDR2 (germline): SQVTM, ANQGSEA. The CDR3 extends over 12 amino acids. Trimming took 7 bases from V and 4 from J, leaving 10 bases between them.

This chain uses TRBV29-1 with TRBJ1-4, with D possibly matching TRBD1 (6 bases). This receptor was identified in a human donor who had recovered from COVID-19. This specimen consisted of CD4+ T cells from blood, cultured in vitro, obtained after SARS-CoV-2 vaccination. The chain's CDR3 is CSAGQYNEKLFF. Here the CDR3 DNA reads TGCAGCGCCGGACAGTATAATGAAAAACTGTTTTTT.